Below are 18 T cell receptor beta chains sequenced from a single sample in a study of CD8 T cells in ankylosing spondylitis. TCRdb re-derived calls from the 5' RACE reads in MiXCR, one entry per CDR3 protein. The sample contains about 36,000 distinct CDR3 sequences, 9.5% to 11% of which appear only once. The sequenced material came from synovial fluid, either unsorted or a sorted T cell fraction (not recorded which). Receptor source: a male donor with ankylosing spondylitis.

The chain carries TRBV25-1 and TRBJ2-5, with D hard to call. Germline V gene sequence: CDR1 MGHDK, CDR2 SYGVNS. The CDR3 is made up of 11 amino acids. V lost 3 bases, J lost 2 bases, and 1 base lay in between. CDR3 DNA: TGTGCCAGCAGTGAGCAAGAGACCCAGTACTTC. Amino acid sequence: CASSEQETQYF. The full variable domain, its missing parts supplied by reference TRBV25-1 and TRBJ2-5, is EADIYQTPRYLVIGTGKKITLECSQTMGHDKMYWYQQDPGMELHLIHYSYGVNSTEKGDLSSESTVSRIRTEHFPLTLESARPSHTSQYLCASSEQETQYFGPGTRLLVL.

This clonotype was seen many times. The chain recombines TRBV7-9 with TRBJ2-5, with unresolved D. Between the trimmed V and J ends, which lost 4 bases and 0 bases, there was a span of 3 bases. Germline CDR1 is SEHNR and CDR2 is FQNEAQ (reference sequence). This CDR3 is built from 12 residues. CDR3 nucleotide sequence: TGTGCCAGCAGCTCGGACCAAGAGACCCAGTACTTC. It is translated as CASSSDQETQYF.

This clonotype was counted at least ten times. This chain joins TRBV4-2 and TRBJ1-2, with TRBD1 matching over 8 bases. The CDR3 spans 15 residues. Trimming took 1 base from V and 3 from J; bases not matched to a gene: 4. Germline CDR1 is LGHNA and CDR2 is YNFKEQ. CDR3 DNA: TGTGCCAGCAGCCAAGGGCCAGGGGGCGACTATGGCTACACCTTC. This sequence encodes CASSQGPGGDYGYTF.

This clonotype was counted a few times. The genes are TRBV20-1 and TRBJ1-2; 8 nucleotides align to TRBD1. CDR1 is DFQATT, CDR2 SNEGSKA, per germline (reference sequence). The ends lost 6 bases at V and 1 base at J; junction bases unmatched: 13. The CDR3 has 16 amino acids. Here the CDR3 DNA reads TGCAGTGCCCACCCGGGACAGGAGTTTCTTAACTATGGCTACACCTTC. Translating gives CSAHPGQEFLNYGYTF.

This clonotype was seen at least ten times. The CDR3 is CASSFRENQPQHF. The CDR3 nucleotides are TGTGCCAGCTCATTCAGGGAAAATCAGCCCCAGCATTTT. This chain uses TRBV18 with TRBJ1-5; a weak D match, TRBD1 (5 bases). Trimming cost V 5 bases and J 4 bases, with 9 bases left between them. The CDR3 is 13 amino acids. The germline V gene has CDR1 KGHSH and CDR2 LQKENI.

The chain links TRBV11-2 to TRBJ1-1; 7 positions match TRBD1. J gave up 10 bases and V 2 bases, and 4 bases lay outside the gene matches. This CDR3 is 12 amino acids long. Germline assignment: CDR1 SGHAT and CDR2 FQNNGV. CDR3 bases: TGTGCCAGCAGCTTAAACAGGGGCGTAGCTTTCTTT. It encodes CASSLNRGVAFF.

The rearrangement uses TRBV2 and TRBJ2-7; TRBD1 might be the D (6 bases). From germline, CDR1 is SNHLY and CDR2 FYNNEI. The V end lost 6 bases, the J end lost 0 bases, and 21 bases lay between the germline ends. This CDR3 spans 17 amino acids. Written as DNA, the CDR3 is TGTGCCAGCAGCCGTATCCCCCTGGACAGTAGCTCCTACGAGCAGTACTTC. Protein: CASSRIPLDSSSYEQYF. The full variable domain, its missing parts supplied by reference TRBV2 and TRBJ2-7, is EPEVTQTPSHQVTQMGQEVILRCVPISNHLYFYWYRQILGQKVEFLVSFYNNEISEKSEIFDDQFSVERPDGSNFTLKIRSTKLEDSAMYFCASSRIPLDSSSYEQYFGPGTRLTVT.

This clonotype was detected a few times. This chain links TRBV7-8 with TRBJ1-1; 10 nucleotides line up with TRBD1. The CDR3 covers 15 residues. The ends lost 2 bases at V and 11 bases at J; junction bases unmatched: 11. Per the germline V gene, CDR1 is SGHVS and CDR2 is FQNEAQ. DNA for the CDR3: TGTGCCAGCAGCTTACCGGGACAGGGGCATCCTGGGGCTTTCTTT. It codes for CASSLPGQGHPGAFF.

Only a few counts were recorded for this clonotype. The chain couples TRBV2 to TRBJ2-7; 9 bases agree with TRBD2. The CDR3 is 16 amino acids. Germline V gene lookup returns CDR1 SNHLY and CDR2 FYNNEI. Trimming removed 5 bases from V and 5 bases from J; junction bases left unmatched: 13. CDR3 nucleotide sequence: TGTGCCAGCAGTCCAAAGGGACTAGCCGGCTCGAACGAGCAGTACTTC. It is translated as CASSPKGLAGSNEQYF.

This clonotype showed up just a few times. The rearrangement links TRBV7-9 to TRBJ1-1, with D unresolved. Germline loops: CDR1 SEHNR, CDR2 FQNEAQ (reference sequence). V was trimmed by 4 bases and J by 1 base, leaving 10 bases between them. This CDR3 has 14 amino acids. This chain's CDR3 is CASSSRPGNTEAFF. CDR3 in DNA: TGTGCCAGCAGCTCCCGCCCGGGGAACACTGAAGCTTTCTTT.

This clonotype was recorded a few times. The CDR3 region is CASSLNRLAPFF. The CDR3, as DNA: TGTGCCAGCAGTTTAAATCGACTAGCACCGTTCTTC. The chain combines TRBV11-3 with TRBJ2-1; the match to TRBD2 covers 7 bases. CDR3 length: 12 amino acids. From germline, CDR1 is SGHNT and CDR2 YENEEA. V shed 6 bases and J 15 bases; nucleotides not matched to a gene: 11.

The table lists this clonotype with many counts. V usage is TRBV16 and J usage is TRBJ2-7; D may be TRBD2 (5 bases). Per germline, CDR1 KGHSY and CDR2 FQNENV. CDR3 length equals 14 residues. V lost 3 bases, J lost 2 bases, and 11 bases lay in between. The CDR3: CASSHTEGTYEQYF. The DNA for the CDR3 is TGTGCCAGCAGCCACACAGAGGGTACCTACGAGCAGTACTTC.

The rearrangement links TRBV7-9 to TRBJ1-1, with D unclear. The V gene lost 7 bases and the J gene lost 4 bases, with 16 bases spanning the gap. CDR3 size: 14 residues. From germline, CDR1 is SEHNR and CDR2 FQNEAQ (reference sequence). The CDR3 DNA sequence: TGTGCCAGCACCGGACCGGGGTTGGGCACTGAAGCTTTCTTT. Its protein product is CASTGPGLGTEAFF.

CDR3 bases: TGTGCCAGCAGCCAACGACCTGGACAGGCCCAAGAGACCCAGTACTTC. Translated: CASSQRPGQAQETQYF. V usage is TRBV7-8 and J usage is TRBJ2-5; TRBD1 matches at 7 bases. V dropped 5 bases and J dropped 1; count of bases not matched to a gene: 10. The CDR3 length is 16 residues. Germline V gene lookup returns CDR1 SGHVS and CDR2 FQNEAQ.

This chain links TRBV5-8 with TRBJ1-5; D call uncertain. The CDR3 is 13 amino acids. Germline V gene data show CDR1 as SGHTS and CDR2 as YDEGEE. V lost 4 bases to trimming and J lost 1 base, with 6 bases between them. CDR3 in DNA: TGTGCCAGCAGCGATCTGAGCAATCAGCCCCAGCATTTT. Translated, it gives CASSDLSNQPQHF.

This clonotype was found a few times. DNA for the CDR3: TGTGCCAGCAGCGTAGGAGCCTACACCGGGGAGCTGTTTTTT. Its translation is CASSVGAYTGELFF. The gene calls are TRBV9 and TRBJ2-2, with D unclear. V was trimmed by 0 bases and J by 3 bases, leaving 6 bases between them. The CDR3 contains 14 residues. CDR1 is SGDLS, CDR2 YYNGEE, per germline.

This clonotype was counted many times. The chain recombines TRBV29-1 with TRBJ1-2; D remains ambiguous. Germline V gene lookup returns CDR1 SQVTM and CDR2 ANQGSEA. Trimming stripped 6 bases from V and 4 bases from J, with 12 bases between. The CDR3 runs 12 residues. In DNA form, the CDR3 reads TGCAGCGTAGGATGGACGAGCTATGGCTACACCTTC. This gives the protein CSVGWTSYGYTF. Based on the CDR3 plus reference TRBV29-1 and TRBJ1-2, the full variable domain is SAVISQKPSRDICQRGTSLTIQCQVDSQVTMMFWYRQQPGQSLTLIATANQGSEATYESGFVIDKFPISRPNLTFSTLTVSNMSPEDSSIYLCSVGWTSYGYTFGSGTRLTVV.

The gene calls are TRBV5-1 and TRBJ2-1; 10 bases map to TRBD1. Germline CDR1 is SGHRS and CDR2 is YFSETQ. V was clipped by 0 bases and J by 1 base; unmatched bases: 1. The CDR3 extends over 16 amino acids. For the CDR3, the DNA is TGCGCCAGCAGCTTGGGGACAGGGGGGTCCTACAATGAGCAGTTCTTC. Translated: CASSLGTGGSYNEQFF.